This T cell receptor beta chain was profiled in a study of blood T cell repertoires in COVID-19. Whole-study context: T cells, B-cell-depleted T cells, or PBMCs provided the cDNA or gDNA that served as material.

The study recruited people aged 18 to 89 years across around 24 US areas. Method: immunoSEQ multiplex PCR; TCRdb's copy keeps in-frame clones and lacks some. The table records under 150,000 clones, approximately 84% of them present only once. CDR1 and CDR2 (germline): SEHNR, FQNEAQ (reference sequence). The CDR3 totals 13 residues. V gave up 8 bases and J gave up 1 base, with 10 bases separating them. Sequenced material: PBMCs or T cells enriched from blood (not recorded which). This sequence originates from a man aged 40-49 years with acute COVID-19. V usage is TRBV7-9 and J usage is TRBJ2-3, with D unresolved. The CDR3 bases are TGTGCCAGCGTAACAGTACGCACAGATACGCAGTATTTT. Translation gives CASVTVRTDTQYF.